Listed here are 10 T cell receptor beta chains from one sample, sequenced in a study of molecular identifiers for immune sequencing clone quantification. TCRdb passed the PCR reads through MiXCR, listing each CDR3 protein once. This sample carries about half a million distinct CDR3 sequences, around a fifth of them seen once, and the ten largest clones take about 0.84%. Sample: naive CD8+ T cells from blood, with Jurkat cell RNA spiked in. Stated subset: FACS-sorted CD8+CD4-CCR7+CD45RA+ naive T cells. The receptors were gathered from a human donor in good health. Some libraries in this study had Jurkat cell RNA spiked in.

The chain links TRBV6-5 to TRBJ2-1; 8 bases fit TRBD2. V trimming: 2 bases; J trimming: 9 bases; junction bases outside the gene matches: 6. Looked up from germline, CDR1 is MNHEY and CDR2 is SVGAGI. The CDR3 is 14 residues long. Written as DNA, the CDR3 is TGTGCCAGCAGTTACGGATCGGGACTAGGTGAGCAGTTCTTC. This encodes CASSYGSGLGEQFF.

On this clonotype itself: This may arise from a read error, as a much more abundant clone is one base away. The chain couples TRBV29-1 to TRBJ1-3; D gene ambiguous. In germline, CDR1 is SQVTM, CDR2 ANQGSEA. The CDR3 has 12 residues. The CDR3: CSVVEGGNIIYF. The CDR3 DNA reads TGCAGCGTTGTTGAGGGCGGAAACATCATATATTTT.

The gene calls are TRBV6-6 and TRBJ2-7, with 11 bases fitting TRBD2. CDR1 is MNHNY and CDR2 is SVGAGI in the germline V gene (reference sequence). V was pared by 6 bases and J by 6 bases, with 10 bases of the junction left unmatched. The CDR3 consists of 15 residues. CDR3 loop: CASSRSSGGPAEQYF. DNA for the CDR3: TGTGCCAGCAGCAGATCTAGCGGGGGGCCCGCCGAGCAGTACTTC.

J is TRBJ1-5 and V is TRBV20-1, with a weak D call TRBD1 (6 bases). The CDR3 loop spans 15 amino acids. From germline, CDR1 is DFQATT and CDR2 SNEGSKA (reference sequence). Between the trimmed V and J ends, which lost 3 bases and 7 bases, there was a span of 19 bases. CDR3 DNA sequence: TGCAGTGCTAGGGGGGGGGTGGGGGGGCAACAGCCCCAGCATTTT. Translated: CSARGGVGGQQPQHF.

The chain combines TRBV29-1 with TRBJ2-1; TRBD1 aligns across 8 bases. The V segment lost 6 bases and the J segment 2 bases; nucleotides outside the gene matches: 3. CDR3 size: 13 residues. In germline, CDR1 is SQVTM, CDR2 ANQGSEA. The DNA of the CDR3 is TGCAGCGTGAGACAGGGGACCTACAATGAGCAGTTCTTC. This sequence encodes CSVRQGTYNEQFF.

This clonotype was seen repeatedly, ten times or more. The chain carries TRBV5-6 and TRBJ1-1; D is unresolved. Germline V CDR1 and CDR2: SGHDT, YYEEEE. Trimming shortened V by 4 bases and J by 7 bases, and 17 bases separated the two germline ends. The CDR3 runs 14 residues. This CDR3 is CASSHWLRADEAFF. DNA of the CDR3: TGTGCCAGCAGCCATTGGTTGCGGGCAGATGAAGCTTTCTTT.

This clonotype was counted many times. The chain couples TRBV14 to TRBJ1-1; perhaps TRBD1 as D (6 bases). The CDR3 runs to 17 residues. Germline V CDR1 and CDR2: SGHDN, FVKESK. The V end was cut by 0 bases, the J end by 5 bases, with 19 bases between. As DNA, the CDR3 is TGTGCCAGCAGCCAAGATCAGGGGCCCCTGATAGTGACTGAAGCTTTCTTT. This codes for CASSQDQGPLIVTEAFF.

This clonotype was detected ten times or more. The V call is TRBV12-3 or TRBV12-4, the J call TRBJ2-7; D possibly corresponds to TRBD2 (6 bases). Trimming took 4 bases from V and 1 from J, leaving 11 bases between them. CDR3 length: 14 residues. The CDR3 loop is CASSSAGTSYEQYF. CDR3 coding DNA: TGTGCCAGCAGTTCCGCCGGGACTTCCTACGAGCAGTACTTC.

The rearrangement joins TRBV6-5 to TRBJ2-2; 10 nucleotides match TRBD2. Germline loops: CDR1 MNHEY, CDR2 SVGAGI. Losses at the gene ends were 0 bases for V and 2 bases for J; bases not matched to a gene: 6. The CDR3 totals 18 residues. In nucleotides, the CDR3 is TGTGCCAGCAGTTACTCGGGGCTAGCGGGAGTTAACACCGGGGAGCTGTTTTTT. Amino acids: CASSYSGLAGVNTGELFF.

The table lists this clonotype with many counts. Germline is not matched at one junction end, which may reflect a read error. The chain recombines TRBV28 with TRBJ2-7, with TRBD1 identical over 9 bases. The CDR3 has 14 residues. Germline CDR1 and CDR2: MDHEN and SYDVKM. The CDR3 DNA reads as TGCGCCAGCAGCTTCCGGGACAGGGTCTACGAGCAGTACTTC. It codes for CASSFRDRVYEQYF.